The 11 T cell receptor beta chains reported below all come from one sample, sequenced in a study of OX40 agonist ivuxolimab in advanced cancers. Data came from immunoSEQ multiplex PCR; TCRdb stores just in-frame clones and leaves some out. This sample carries about 110,000 clones, around 93% of them seen once, and the ten largest clones take around 0.7%. Sequencing was performed on CD4+ or CD8+ T cells sorted from blood, taken in a trial of the OX40 agonist ivuxolimab. All receptors derive from an adult with an advanced solid tumor such as melanoma, head and neck, liver or kidney cancer.

The genes are TRBV11-2 and TRBJ1-2, with a weak D call TRBD1 (6 bases). Germline V lookup: CDR1 SGHAT, CDR2 FQNNGV. The CDR3 runs to 13 residues. V was shortened by 5 bases and J by 3 bases, with 10 bases between the two germline ends. CDR3 bases: TGTGCCAGCAGCCCGGGACAAGACTATGGCTACACCTTC. This sequence encodes CASSPGQDYGYTF.

The chain joins TRBV5-5 to TRBJ2-1, with D possibly matching TRBD1 (6 bases). Germline V CDR1 and CDR2: SGHKS, YYEKEE (reference sequence). This CDR3 is 16 amino acids long. V lost 4 bases, J lost 7 bases, and 21 bases lay in between. The CDR3 spells CASSRLNIRGGNEQFF. In nucleotides, the CDR3 is TGTGCCAGCAGCCGGCTGAACATCAGGGGTGGGAATGAGCAGTTCTTC.

V usage is TRBV19 and J usage is TRBJ1-5; D is perhaps TRBD1 (5 bases). This CDR3 is built from 14 residues. Deletions cut 9 bases from V and 6 bases from J, with 18 bases between. Germline CDR1 and CDR2: LNHDA and SQIVND (reference sequence). The CDR3 spells CARLPQGVPQPQHF. The CDR3 coding sequence is TGTGCCAGACTCCCGCAAGGGGTTCCTCAGCCCCAGCATTTT.

In this sample, this clone turned up a few times. The chain is built from TRBV11-2 and TRBJ2-7, with 14 bases matching TRBD2. In germline, CDR1 is SGHAT, CDR2 FQNNGV. There are 17 residues in the CDR3. V trimming: 4 bases; J trimming: 2 bases; junction bases outside the gene matches: 7. The CDR3 region is CASSSRTSGGLPYEQYF. The CDR3 region has the DNA TGTGCCAGCAGCTCCCGGACTAGCGGGGGGCTCCCCTACGAGCAGTACTTC.

The chain couples TRBV10-1 to TRBJ2-1; tentatively, D is TRBD2 (5 bases). V lost 1 base and J lost 0, with 10 bases in between. The V gene's germline CDR1 is WNHNN and CDR2 SYGVQD (reference sequence). This CDR3 is 16 amino acids long. CDR3 sequence: CASSEFPGSSYNEQFF. CDR3 nucleotide sequence: TGCGCCAGCAGTGAGTTCCCGGGGAGCTCCTACAATGAGCAGTTCTTC.

This clone was recorded once. The chain couples TRBV10-3 to TRBJ2-1; 8 bases agree with TRBD1. Germline loops: CDR1 ENHRY, CDR2 SYGVKD. V lost 2 bases, J lost 9 bases, and 12 bases stayed unmatched. The CDR3 covers 16 residues. The DNA for the CDR3 is TGTGCCATCAGTGAGAGGGGGCCACCGCAGGGGGCTGAGCAGTTCTTC. This gives the protein CAISERGPPQGAEQFF.

The gene calls are TRBV6-6 and TRBJ1-5; D remains unclear. Looked up from germline, CDR1 is MNHNY and CDR2 is SVGAGI (reference sequence). V lost 7 bases to trimming and J lost 3 bases, with 7 bases between them. The CDR3 totals 12 residues. The CDR3 sequence: CASKGFNQPQHF. The CDR3 bases are TGTGCCAGCAAGGGTTTCAATCAGCCCCAGCATTTT.

The chain carries TRBV6-1 and TRBJ2-1; 9 bases agree with TRBD1. V shed 2 bases and J 2 bases; nucleotides not matched to a gene: 4. CDR1 and CDR2 (germline): MNHNS, SASEGT. CDR3 length: 16 residues. CDR3 bases: TGTGCCAGCAGTGAACCGGGACAGGGAGCCTACAATGAGCAGTTCTTC. This encodes CASSEPGQGAYNEQFF.

The chain links TRBV7-2 to TRBJ2-7; D is unresolved. Trimming removed 5 bases from V and 0 bases from J, with 17 bases in between. The CDR3 sequence is 16 residues long. Germline V CDR1 and CDR2: SGHTA, FQGNSA. CDR3 region: CASSTLAGPPSYEQYF. The CDR3 DNA sequence: TGTGCCAGCAGCACCCTGGCCGGACCCCCCTCCTACGAGCAGTACTTC. Combining the CDR3 with reference TRBV7-2 and TRBJ2-7 gives the whole variable domain GAGVSQSPSNKVTEKGKDVELRCDPISGHTALYWYRQSLGQGLEFLIYFQGNSAPDKSGLPSDRFSAERTGGSVSTLTIQRTQQEDSAVYLCASSTLAGPPSYEQYFGPGTRLTVT.

CDR3 sequence: CASRDRGGTGELFF. DNA for the CDR3: TGTGCCAGCCGAGACAGGGGAGGCACCGGGGAGCTGTTTTTT. This sequence joins TRBV2 and TRBJ2-2; 8 bases are a match to TRBD1. The CDR3 has 14 residues. V trimming: 8 bases; J trimming: 4 bases; junction bases outside the gene matches: 6. Germline CDR1 and CDR2: SNHLY and FYNNEI. The full variable domain, completed using reference TRBV2 and TRBJ2-2, is EPEVTQTPSHQVTQMGQEVILRCVPISNHLYFYWYRQILGQKVEFLVSFYNNEISEKSEIFDDQFSVERPDGSNFTLKIRSTKLEDSAMYFCASRDRGGTGELFFGEGSRLTVL.

The V call is TRBV7-6, the J call TRBJ2-3; TRBD2 matches 8 bases. The germline V gene encodes CDR1 SGHVS and CDR2 FNYEAQ. The junction had 0 bases not matched to a gene; V was cut back by 4 bases and J by 6 bases. This CDR3 comprises 12 residues. The CDR3 protein is CASSSGGDTQYF. Here the CDR3 DNA reads TGTGCCAGCAGCTCGGGAGGGGATACGCAGTATTTT.